What follows describes a single TCR beta chain. This sample was taken from a study of blood T cell repertoires in COVID-19. Study overall: The cDNA or gDNA used as material had been derived from T cells, B-cell-depleted T cells, or PBMCs.

Per the original data handling: Estimated nucleated cell counts came from reference gene primer amplification. Sequencing used immunoSEQ multiplex PCR; TCRdb keeps in-frame clones, though not all of them. That table gives V, J and clone size, and the DNA gave D and trimming. Among 350,000 to 550,000 clones, around 89% were seen once, and the ten largest hold around 1.1%. This CDR3 has 15 residues. The germline gives CDR1 LNHDA, CDR2 SQIVND (reference sequence). V lost 5 bases, J lost 8 bases, and 18 bases lay in between. Allocation to cohorts depended on clinical history reported by the participants. The clonotype comes from a man aged 25-45 years who had recovered from COVID-19. The chain is built from TRBV19 and TRBJ1-4; D might be TRBD1 (5 bases). Sequencing was done on a sample of PBMCs or T cells enriched from blood (not recorded which). The CDR3 loop is CASSFLQVEQEKLFF. Written as DNA, the CDR3 is TGTGCCAGTAGTTTCCTACAGGTTGAACAGGAAAAACTGTTTTTT.